This record covers a single TCR beta chain. Its specificity is not known. Amplification used 60 Vbeta primers and 13 Jbeta primers. Produced via immunoSEQ multiplex PCR; TCRdb's table is partial and in-frame only. The sample shows 74,000 or so clones, around 81% of them seen only once. The data were obtained in a study of cytomegalovirus exposure and HLA in healthy donors. V was cut by 4 bases and J by 5 bases, with 17 bases left in between. Germline V gives CDR1 SGHTA, CDR2 FQGTGA. CDR3 length equals 15 residues. The study's findings and limits: HLA alleles were associated with 17,000 or so TCR beta sequences in a later analysis at 0.05 false discovery rate. CMV antigen specificity of a few CMV-associated chains was confirmed in vitro. With high specificity and sensitivity, the classifier reportedly diagnosed cytomegalovirus status. Most TCRs appeared rarely, but some public TCRs recurred in many donors.

Sequencing was done on a sample of PBMCs. The rearrangement joins TRBV7-3 to TRBJ2-5; TRBD1 is a possible D gene (7 bases). The sequence was obtained from a male donor in good health and CMV-seropositive. The CDR3 reads CASSSQGGNTETQYF. CDR3 in DNA: TGTGCCAGCAGCTCCCAGGGGGGCAACACCGAGACCCAGTACTTC.